The T cell receptor beta chain described here comes from a study of early T cells in non-severe SARS-CoV-2 infection. Losses at the gene ends were 6 bases for V and 8 bases for J; bases not matched to a gene: 6. CDR3 length equals 13 residues. Germline CDR1 is LNHDA and CDR2 is SQIVND (reference sequence). TCRdb passed the 5' RACE reads through MiXCR, listing each CDR3 protein once. The data show tens of thousands of distinct CDR3 sequences, roughly 15% seen once. This sample comprised whole blood, obtained at baseline. This receptor was obtained from an adult who was a healthcare worker with PCR-confirmed SARS-CoV-2 infection or an uninfected control (not recorded which). The chain recombines TRBV19 with TRBJ1-4, with 7 positions matching TRBD1. Here the CDR3 reads CASRPTGVEKLFF. The CDR3 coding sequence is TGTGCCAGTAGACCCACAGGGGTAGAAAAACTGTTTTTT.